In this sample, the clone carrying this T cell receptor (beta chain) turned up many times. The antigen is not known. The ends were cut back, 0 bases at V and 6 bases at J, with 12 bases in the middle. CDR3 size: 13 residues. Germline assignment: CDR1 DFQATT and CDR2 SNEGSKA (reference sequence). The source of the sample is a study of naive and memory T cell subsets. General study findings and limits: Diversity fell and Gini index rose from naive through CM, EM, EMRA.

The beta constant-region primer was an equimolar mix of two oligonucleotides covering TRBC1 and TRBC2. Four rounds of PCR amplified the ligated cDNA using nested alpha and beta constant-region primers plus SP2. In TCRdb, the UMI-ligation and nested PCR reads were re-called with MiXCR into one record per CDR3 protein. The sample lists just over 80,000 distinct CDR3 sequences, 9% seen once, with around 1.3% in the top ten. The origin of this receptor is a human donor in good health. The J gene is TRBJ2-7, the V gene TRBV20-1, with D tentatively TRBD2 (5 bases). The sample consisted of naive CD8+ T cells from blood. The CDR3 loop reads CSARDPSKGEQYF. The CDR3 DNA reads TGCAGTGCTAGAGATCCTAGCAAGGGCGAGCAGTACTTC.